The T cell receptor beta chain described here comes from a study of CD8+ T cells in alopecia areata (dated by TCRdb to the late 2010s). For the wider study: Treated patients were enrolled in an open-label pilot trial of oral tofacitinib at 5 to 10 mg twice daily for moderate-to-severe alopecia areata. Patients stayed on tofacitinib for 6 to 18 months and then had 6 months of follow-up off drug so that delayed response and recurrence could be assessed. The study used high-throughput TCRbeta sequencing to examine T cell clonal expansion in alopecia areata, in both the C3H/HeJ mouse model and human patients. Scalp tissue and sorted CD4+ and CD8+ peripheral blood T cells from patchy and totalis/universalis alopecia areata patients and from healthy controls were covered by human TCRbeta sequencing. Tofacitinib-treated patients had biopsies at baseline and at 4 and 24 weeks of treatment, with a later scalp biopsy in several patients. Scalp clonality was compared among normal scalp (n=4), patchy alopecia areata scalp (n=8), and alopecia totalis/universalis scalp (n=8). RNA came from the PAXgene miRNA kit for fixed scalp, the miRNeasy kit for PBMCs, and the RNeasy kit for mouse skin. Amplification of TCRbeta CDR3 regions was done by immunoSEQ multiplex PCR using 35 Vbeta forward primers and 13 Jbeta reverse primers.

The time point label corresponds to: baseline before oral tofacitinib. Peripheral blood and lesional scalp punch biopsies were obtained from patients with alopecia areata. PBMCs were separated by density centrifugation and stained for CD3, CD4 and CD8, after which CD4+ and CD8+ T cells were sorted on a FACSAria. Libraries came from the immunoSEQ multiplex PCR assay. For TCR sequencing, RNA was extracted from every sample and reverse transcribed into cDNA to serve as template. First-strand cDNA was synthesized with SuperScript III using a 2:1 mix of oligo-dT and random hexamers. A synthetic immune receptor repertoire was used to assess amplification bias, and residual bias was removed computationally. The published analysis was carried out like this. Raw reads were preprocessed for error removal, and CDR3 was defined according to IMGT conventions as running from the conserved cysteine to phenylalanine. Clonality was computed by normalizing Shannon entropy by log2 of the number of productive unique TCRs and subtracting the result from 1. Scalp TCRbeta sequences were cross-referenced with sorted blood CD4 and CD8 repertoires so that the CD4 or CD8 identity of scalp clones could be inferred. This is the immuneACCESS table as TCRdb keeps it, with only in-frame sequences that have V and J called. A part of the clones is gone; compared with another copy, unresolved V genes explain less than half, and the rest is unexplained. V, J and clone size reflect that table, while D and trimming were determined from the DNA. The sample table holds about 130,000 clones, of which 58% were seen once. 4.5% of the sample is taken by the ten largest.

For this clone: It has no known antigen specificity. Base qualities are not recorded, but no much larger clone differs from it by a single base.

What the research found in general, with its limitations: Unlike mouse skin, which is dominated by gammadelta T cells, normal human skin has resident alphabeta T cells that are also sequenced, and this complicates analysis of the scalp TCR repertoire. Shared TCR sequences between patients were less evident than in mice, which may be partly attributable to HLA diversity in the patient population. Compared with normal scalp, lesional scalp, particularly in alopecia totalis/universalis, had higher clonality and more expanded CD8+ clones, which suggests antigenic drive.

The starting material was CD4+ T cells sorted from blood, obtained at week 0. This receptor was taken from a human donor with alopecia areata.

The encoded CDR3 is CASSQIAGYEQYF. The sequenced DNA is TGTGCCAGCAGCCAGATAGCGGGCTACGAGCAGTACTTC. The chain is made from TRBV7-2 and TRBJ2-7; TRBD2 agrees with 7 junctional bases. CDR1 SGHTA and CDR2 FQGNSA are derived from the germline V gene. The germline V end is reduced by 5 bases and the J end by 3 bases; junction bases left unmatched: 4. Taken from cysteine to phenylalanine, the CDR3 has 13 residues. Only the CDR3 DNA stays, 39 bases, in frame from base 1.